The 19 T cell receptor beta chains below were found in one sample sequenced in a study of cytomegalovirus exposure and HLA in healthy donors. The PCR used 60 Vbeta and 13 Jbeta primers. The assay was immunoSEQ multiplex PCR, and TCRdb's table has in-frame clones only and misses some. The table lists approximately 100,000 clones, 85% of them singletons. Sequenced sample: PBMCs. These receptors were obtained from a man between 40 and 49 years old in good health and CMV-seropositive.

About this clone itself: The sample holds other DNA sequences that translate to the same CDR3. The chain uses TRBV5-1 and TRBJ2-6, with 7 bases aligning to TRBD1. The germline CDR1 and CDR2 sequences are SGHRS and YFSETQ. The CDR3 runs 17 residues. The junction had 3 bases not matched to a gene; V was cut back by 0 bases and J by 0 bases. For the CDR3, the DNA is TGCGCCAGCAGCTTGGGACAGGGACACTCTGGGGCCAACGTCCTGACTTTC. Translating gives CASSLGQGHSGANVLTF.

The J gene is TRBJ1-2, the V gene TRBV5-1; 7 bases agree with TRBD1. Germline CDR1 SGHRS, CDR2 YFSETQ. The CDR3 covers 17 residues. The V segment lost 2 bases and the J segment 6 bases; nucleotides outside the gene matches: 16. The CDR3 region has the DNA TGCGCCAGCAGCTTCGGGATATTACAGGGGCGCCTCGATGGCTACACCTTC. Amino acids: CASSFGILQGRLDGYTF.

This clone was seen only once. The chain recombines TRBV7-6 with TRBJ2-1, with 7 nucleotides matching TRBD2. CDR1 and CDR2 (germline): SGHVS, FNYEAQ. The length of the CDR3 is 15 residues. V shed 4 bases and J 5 bases; nucleotides not matched to a gene: 8. The CDR3 DNA sequence: TGTGCCAGCAGCTCTAGGACTAGTCTAAACAATGAGCAGTTCTTC. Encoded protein: CASSSRTSLNNEQFF.

The chain uses TRBV5-1 and TRBJ2-3; 7 nucleotides match TRBD2. The CDR3 spans 15 residues. Germline CDR1 reads SGHRS; CDR2 reads YFSETQ. Trimming removed 1 base from V and 2 bases from J; junction bases left unmatched: 4. As DNA, the CDR3 is TGCGCCAGCAGCTTGCGGGGGGTTTCCACAGATACGCAGTATTTT. Translating it yields CASSLRGVSTDTQYF.

The genes are TRBV6-5 and TRBJ1-3, with TRBD1 as a possible D gene (5 bases). V was shortened by 10 bases and J by 1 base, with 11 bases between the two germline ends. This CDR3 is built from 13 residues. Germline assignment: CDR1 MNHEY and CDR2 SVGAGI. The CDR3 here is CATETASGNTIYF. The CDR3 DNA sequence: TGTGCCACCGAGACAGCTTCTGGAAACACCATATATTTT.

V gene TRBV5-4 combines with J gene TRBJ2-1, with 8 bases identical to TRBD2. Per the germline V gene, CDR1 is SGHNT and CDR2 is YYREEE (reference sequence). This CDR3 region has 13 residues. The V segment lost 3 bases and the J segment 7 bases; nucleotides outside the gene matches: 3. CDR3 sequence reads: CASSSGGWNEQFF. The CDR3, as DNA: TGTGCCAGCAGCTCGGGGGGGTGGAATGAGCAGTTCTTC.

This chain connects TRBV27 to TRBJ1-1, with D possibly matching TRBD1 (5 bases). The germline V gene encodes CDR1 MNHEY and CDR2 SMNVEV (reference sequence). V was pared by 1 base and J by 5 bases, with 14 bases between. The CDR3 spans 15 residues. The CDR3 DNA sequence: TGTGCCAGCAGTTTATTGGAGGGGCGCGGGACTGAAGCTTTCTTT. Translation gives CASSLLEGRGTEAFF.

The rearrangement joins TRBV5-8 to TRBJ1-1; D is undetermined. Trimming took off 0 bases at V and 1 base at J, with 4 bases between the two ends. The CDR3 spans 13 residues. From germline, CDR1 is SGHTS and CDR2 YDEGEE. The CDR3 protein is CASSLARNTEAFF. The CDR3 bases are TGTGCCAGCAGCTTGGCCAGGAACACTGAAGCTTTCTTT. Combining the CDR3 with reference TRBV5-8 and TRBJ1-1 gives the whole variable domain EAGVTQSPTHLIKTRGQQATLRCSPISGHTSVYWYQQALGLGLQFLLWYDEGEERNRGNFPPRFSGRQFPNYSSELNVNALELEDSALYLCASSLARNTEAFFGQGTRLTVV.

This chain connects TRBV2 to TRBJ2-5; perhaps TRBD2 as D (6 bases). Germline loops: CDR1 SNHLY, CDR2 FYNNEI. The ends were cut back, 1 base at V and 1 base at J, with 10 bases in the middle. The CDR3 is made up of 15 amino acids. CDR3 nucleotide sequence: TGTGCCAGCAGTGAAGACGCGGGACTCCAAGAGACCCAGTACTTC. Amino acid sequence: CASSEDAGLQETQYF.

This clone was recorded a few times. The chain has TRBV11-1 and TRBJ1-6, with D possibly being TRBD1 (6 bases). Germline V gene data show CDR1 as SGHAT and CDR2 as FQDESV (reference sequence). The CDR3 consists of 14 residues. Deletions cut 5 bases from V and 10 bases from J, with 15 bases between. As DNA, the CDR3 is TGTGCCAGCAGCCTGCAGGGGTCGGGGTCACCCCTCCACTTT. This sequence encodes CASSLQGSGSPLHF. Variable domain in full (rest from reference TRBV11-1 and TRBJ1-6): EAEVAQSPRYKITEKSQAVAFWCDPISGHATLYWYRQILGQGPELLVQFQDESVVDDSQLPKDRFSAERLKGVDSTLKIQPAELGDSAMYLCASSLQGSGSPLHFGNGTRLTVT.

This clone was detected a few times. This chain joins TRBV7-3 and TRBJ2-2, with 8 nucleotides matching TRBD2. V trimming: 1 base; J trimming: 7 bases; junction bases outside the gene matches: 8. Germline assignment: CDR1 SGHTA and CDR2 FQGTGA. There are 16 residues in the CDR3. The CDR3 loop reads CASSLMAGGIGGELFF. CDR3 coding DNA: TGTGCCAGCAGCTTAATGGCGGGGGGCATCGGCGGGGAGCTGTTTTTT. Using reference TRBV7-3 and TRBJ2-2 for the parts outside the CDR3, the full variable domain is GAGVSQTPSNKVTEKGKYVELRCDPISGHTALYWYRQSLGQGPEFLIYFQGTGAADDSGLPNDRFFAVRPEGSVSTLKIQRTERGDSAVYLCASSLMAGGIGGELFFGEGSRLTVL.

V and J are TRBV6-6 and TRBJ2-7; D possibly corresponds to TRBD1 (5 bases). Trimming removed 0 bases at V and 5 bases at J, with 14 bases between. Germline V gene lookup returns CDR1 MNHNY and CDR2 SVGAGI (reference sequence). The CDR3 is 15 amino acids. Here the CDR3 reads CASSYSGQGKDEQYF. CDR3 nucleotide sequence: TGTGCCAGCAGTTACTCAGGTCAGGGAAAGGACGAGCAGTACTTC.

The chain carries TRBV6-5 and TRBJ2-2, with unresolved D. Germline values: CDR1 MNHEY, CDR2 SVGAGI. The CDR3 consists of 13 residues. Trimming stripped 1 base from V and 4 bases from J, with 4 bases between. The CDR3 spells CASSYFRTGELFF. The CDR3 DNA reads as TGTGCCAGCAGTTACTTTCGCACCGGGGAGCTGTTTTTT.

This clone came up once. The V call is TRBV9, the J call TRBJ2-5; 8 nucleotides align to TRBD2. This CDR3 has 17 amino acids. The ends lost 4 bases at V and 0 bases at J; junction bases unmatched: 11. Germline lookup yields CDR1 SGDLS and CDR2 YYNGEE. CDR3 nucleotides: TGTGCCAGCAGCCCCCGCGGTAGCGGGGCCCACCAAGAGACCCAGTACTTC. It encodes CASSPRGSGAHQETQYF.

This clone has just a few counts. The rearrangement links TRBV7-9 to TRBJ2-1; 16 positions agree with TRBD2. Germline-derived CDR1 and CDR2 are SEHNR and FQNEAQ (reference sequence). The length of the CDR3 is 19 residues. J lost 0 bases, V lost 5 bases, and 7 bases had no gene match. The CDR3 bases are TGTGCCAGCAGCCCCGGGACTAGCGGGGGGGTCAGCTCCTACAATGAGCAGTTCTTC. This gives the protein CASSPGTSGGVSSYNEQFF.

The chain links TRBV7-2 to TRBJ2-1, with 10 bases identical to TRBD2. This CDR3 comprises 15 residues. With V trimmed by 2 bases and J by 8 bases, 6 bases remained unmatched. Germline V gene data show CDR1 as SGHTA and CDR2 as FQGNSA. The CDR3 coding sequence is TGTGCCAGCAGCTTACAAAGCGGGGGGGTGGATGAGCAGTTCTTC. Translation: CASSLQSGGVDEQFF. Drawing the rest from reference TRBV7-2 and TRBJ2-1, the complete variable domain is GAGVSQSPSNKVTEKGKDVELRCDPISGHTALYWYRQSLGQGLEFLIYFQGNSAPDKSGLPSDRFSAERTGGSVSTLTIQRTQQEDSAVYLCASSLQSGGVDEQFFGPGTRLTVL.

The chain joins TRBV7-9 to TRBJ1-1, with 10 bases aligning to TRBD1. Germline CDR1 and CDR2: SEHNR and FQNEAQ (reference sequence). The CDR3 runs to 15 residues. Losses at the gene ends were 6 bases for V and 4 bases for J; bases not matched to a gene: 8. CDR3 nucleotide sequence: TGTGCCAGCAGGCCAGCCGGGACAGGGGTCACTGAAGCTTTCTTT. It translates to CASRPAGTGVTEAFF.

V is TRBV6-5 and J is TRBJ2-5; 7 bases agree with TRBD1. Germline trimming cut 5 bases from V and 2 bases from J; bases unmatched to any gene: 8. The CDR3 sequence is 15 residues long. Germline CDR1 MNHEY, CDR2 SVGAGI. This CDR3 reads CASSTGTDPQETQYF. DNA of the CDR3: TGTGCCAGCAGTACCGGGACAGACCCTCAAGAGACCCAGTACTTC.

CDR3 sequence (DNA): TGTGCCAGCAGCCTCGAGGGGGATGAAACCCAGTACTTC. It specifies CASSLEGDETQYF. The J gene is TRBJ2-5, the V gene TRBV11-1, with D possibly TRBD1 on 6 matching bases. V lost 5 bases and J 8 bases, leaving 15 bases between the germline ends. CDR1 is SGHAT, CDR2 FQDESV, per germline (reference sequence). The CDR3 runs to 13 residues.